A selection of T cell receptor beta chains follows, all from one sample in a study of T cell changes during pregnancy in multiple sclerosis. Some clones are missing from TCRdb's copy, which holds only in-frame ones; the method was immunoSEQ multiplex PCR. This table holds about 57,000 clones, approximately 92% found once. Sample: CD4+ T cells from peripheral blood mononuclear cells, taken before pregnancy. The receptors here all came from a female donor with multiple sclerosis, enrolled in a pregnancy study. Each CDR3 is given with its conserved first and last residue. Fields, in order: J gene, V gene, D gene, CDR3 length, clone size, CDR3 DNA, CDR3 protein. The D gene is left open where the match is weak. Not all rows give a size; the values are once, few, many and, for expanded clones, a class.

TRBJ2-3	TRBV5-4	.	13	.	TGTGCCAGCAGCCCAGCGGTCACAGATACGCAGTATTTT	CASSPAVTDTQYF
TRBJ1-3	TRBV14	TRBD1	15	.	TGTGCCAGCAGCCACCGACAGGGGATCGGAAACACCATATATTTT	CASSHRQGIGNTIYF
TRBJ2-3	TRBV27	TRBD2	19	.	TGTGCCAGCAGACTACATGGAACGGGACTAGCGGAGGTCACAGATACGCAGTATTTT	CASRLHGTGLAEVTDTQYF
TRBJ2-1	TRBV5-4	.	12	.	TGTGCCAGCAGCACCGGTGAGAATGAGCAGTTCTTC	CASSTGENEQFF
TRBJ2-6	TRBV6-1	TRBD1	15	.	TGTGCCAGCATAGGGGGCGCTGGTGGGGCCAACGTCCTGACTTTC	CASIGGAGGANVLTF
TRBJ2-7	TRBV5-1	.	19	.	TGCGCCAGCAGCTTTCCGCCTCGGGCGGGGAATTCCGCATCCTACGAGCAGTACTTC	CASSFPPRAGNSASYEQYF
TRBJ1-6	TRBV6-5	TRBD1	15	.	TGTGCCAGCAGTCACTCCGGACAGGGGAATTCACCCCTCCACTTT	CASSHSGQGNSPLHF
TRBJ2-5	TRBV28	TRBD2	14	.	TGTGCCAGCGGGCGGTCTAGCGGGAGGGAGACCCAGTACTTC	CASGRSSGRETQYF
TRBJ2-5	TRBV2	TRBD2	19	once	TGTGCCAGCAGTGGAGGCCGGACTAGCGGGAGGGCTTGGGGAGAGACCCAGTACTTC	CASSGGRTSGRAWGETQYF
TRBJ1-1	TRBV28	.	13	.	TGTGCCAGCAGTCCCTTAGAGAACACTGAAGCTTTCTTT	CASSPLENTEAFF
TRBJ2-7	TRBV27	.	14	.	TGTGCCAGCCGTAAGGCTAGCGCTTCCTACGAGCAGTACTTC	CASRKASASYEQYF
TRBJ1-3	TRBV6-5	.	14	.	TGTGCCAGCAGTACTGGACATTTAGGAAACACCATATATTTT	CASSTGHLGNTIYF
TRBJ1-1	TRBV6-1	TRBD1	15	.	TGTGCCAGCAGTGAAAGGAGACAGGGGGCCCCTGAAGCTTTCTTT	CASSERRQGAPEAFF
TRBJ2-1	TRBV5-1	TRBD1	15	.	TGCGCCAGCAGCTGGGACAGCTCATCCGTCAATGAGCAGTTCTTC	CASSWDSSSVNEQFF
TRBJ1-2	TRBV15	TRBD1	14	.	TGTGCCACCAGCAGAGGACAGGGGGCGGGTGGCTACACCTTC	CATSRGQGAGGYTF
TRBJ1-1	TRBV12-5	TRBD1	16	.	TGTGCTAGTGGTTTGGTACAGGGGGGATGGAACACTGAAGCTTTCTTT	CASGLVQGGWNTEAFF
TRBJ2-5	TRBV11-2	TRBD2	16	.	TGTGCCAGCAGCTCGGGTACACTAGCGGGACAAGAGACCCAGTACTTC	CASSSGTLAGQETQYF
TRBJ2-1	TRBV9	TRBD2	18	.	TGTGCCAGCAGCGTACAACTAGCGGGCGAACGCCTCTACAATGAGCAGTTCTTC	CASSVQLAGERLYNEQFF
TRBJ2-2	TRBV29-1	TRBD1	15	.	TGCAGCGTTGAACGTCAGGGGGCGCGGACCGGGGAGCTGTTTTTT	CSVERQGARTGELFF
TRBJ1-3	TRBV5-1	.	15	.	TGCGCCAGCCATGAGGGAGCGAGCTCTGGAAACACCATATATTTT	CASHEGASSGNTIYF
TRBJ2-7	TRBV4-1	.	14	.	TGCGCCAGCAGCCACCAGGGCTCAATATACGAGCAGTACTTC	CASSHQGSIYEQYF
TRBJ2-7	TRBV18	.	17	.	TGTGCCAGCTCTCAAACACCGGGTCCTTTAAGCTCCTACGAGCAGTACTTC	CASSQTPGPLSSYEQYF
TRBJ2-1	TRBV27	TRBD2	20	.	TGTGCCAGCAGTCCACTGCTCCGTGGACTAGCGGGAGGGCCTCTGGATGAGCAGTTCTTC	CASSPLLRGLAGGPLDEQFF
TRBJ2-7	TRBV7-2	TRBD2	14	.	TGTGCCAGCAGCCCGGTAGCGGGGACCTACGAGCAGTACTTC	CASSPVAGTYEQYF
TRBJ2-1	TRBV29-1	TRBD2	16	once	TGCAGCGTTGACACTAGCGGGAGTTCTTCGCGGTGGGAGCAGTTCTTC	CSVDTSGSSSRWEQFF
TRBJ2-3	TRBV9	.	15	.	TGTGCCAGCGGCAAGGGACTTTTGGGAACAGATACGCAGTATTTT	CASGKGLLGTDTQYF
TRBJ1-2	TRBV5-4	TRBD1	14	once	TGTGCCAGCACCTCGGACAGGGAAGACTATGGCTACACCTTC	CASTSDREDYGYTF
TRBJ1-3	TRBV7-6	TRBD1	16	.	TGTGCCAGCAGCTTAGTTGGGACAGGGAACGGAAACACCATATATTTT	CASSLVGTGNGNTIYF
TRBJ2-1	TRBV10-3	.	15	.	TGTGCCATCAGGGCGGACCCGGGAATCTACAATGAGCAGTTCTTC	CAIRADPGIYNEQFF
TRBJ2-2	TRBV5-1	.	16	.	TGCGCCAGCAGCTTGGCCGGACTCAGAAACACCGGGGAGCTGTTTTTT	CASSLAGLRNTGELFF
TRBJ1-5	TRBV7-8	.	14	.	TGTGCCAGCAGCTTAGAGAGGGGCAATCAGCCCCAGCATTTT	CASSLERGNQPQHF
TRBJ1-2	TRBV29-1	TRBD1	15	few	TGCAGCGTTGAAAGTTCACAGGGGCTTAACTATGGCTACACCTTC	CSVESSQGLNYGYTF
TRBJ2-1	TRBV4-1	.	15	.	TGCGCCAGCAGCCAAGTTGAAGCGGGCAATCAACCGGGGTTCTTC	CASSQVEAGNQPGFF
TRBJ2-7	TRBV27	TRBD2	13	once	TGTGCCAGCTCCGGGACTAGCGGGAAGGTAGAGTACTTC	CASSGTSGKVEYF
TRBJ2-1	TRBV30	TRBD1	14	.	TGCGCCTGGAATACCGGGACAGGGTACAATGAGCAGTTCTTC	CAWNTGTGYNEQFF
TRBJ1-2	TRBV18	.	15	few	TGTGCCAGCTCACCAAGCCCACCGCCCAACTATGGCTACACCTTC	CASSPSPPPNYGYTF
TRBJ1-2	TRBV25-1	.	13	.	TGTGCCAGCAGTGCTGGGCAGATCTATGGCTACACCTTC	CASSAGQIYGYTF
TRBJ1-2	TRBV6-5	TRBD1	15	.	TGTGCCAGCAGTCCCGACAGGGGCACTAACTATGGCTACACCTTC	CASSPDRGTNYGYTF
TRBJ2-1	TRBV7-9	.	11	.	TGTGCCAGCAGCGAAGGGGCGCGGCAGTTCTTC	CASSEGARQFF
TRBJ2-2	TRBV6-1	.	17	.	TGTGCCAGCAGTGATGGCCGCCAGGGGCTTAACACCGGGGAGCTGTTTTTT	CASSDGRQGLNTGELFF
TRBJ2-7	TRBV2	TRBD2	15	.	TGTGCCAGCAGTGAAGCGGGGACTAGCGGCTACGAGCAGTACTTC	CASSEAGTSGYEQYF
TRBJ2-7	TRBV19	.	15	.	TGTGCCAGTAGTCTATCCTCAAAGGGGACCTACGAGCAGTACTTC	CASSLSSKGTYEQYF